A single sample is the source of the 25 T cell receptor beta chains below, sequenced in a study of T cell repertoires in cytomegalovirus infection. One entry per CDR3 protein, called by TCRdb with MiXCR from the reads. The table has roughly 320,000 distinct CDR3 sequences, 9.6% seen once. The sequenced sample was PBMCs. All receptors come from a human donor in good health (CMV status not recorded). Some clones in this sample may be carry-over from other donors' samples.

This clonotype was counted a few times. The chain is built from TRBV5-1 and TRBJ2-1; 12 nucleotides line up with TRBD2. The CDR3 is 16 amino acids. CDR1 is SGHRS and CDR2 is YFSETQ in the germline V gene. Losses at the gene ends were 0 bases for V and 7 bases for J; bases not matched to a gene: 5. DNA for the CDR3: TGCGCCAGCAGCTTGGGGCTAGCGGGGGGGGAAAATGAGCAGTTCTTC. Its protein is CASSLGLAGGENEQFF. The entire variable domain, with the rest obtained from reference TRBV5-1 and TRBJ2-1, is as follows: KAGVTQTPRYLIKTRGQQVTLSCSPISGHRSVSWYQQTPGQGLQFLFEYFSETQRNKGNFPGRFSGRQFSNSRSEMNVSTLELGDSALYLCASSLGLAGGENEQFFGPGTRLTVL.

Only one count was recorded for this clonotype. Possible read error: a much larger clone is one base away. CDR3 protein: CSAQGAMNTEAFF. The DNA for the CDR3 is TGCAGCGCCCAAGGGGCCATGAACACTGAAGCTTTCTTT. The chain joins TRBV29-1 to TRBJ1-1, with a possible D match to TRBD1 (5 bases). Deletions cut 7 bases from V and 0 bases from J, with 12 bases between. The CDR3 sequence is 13 residues long. Per germline, CDR1 SQVTM and CDR2 ANQGSEA.

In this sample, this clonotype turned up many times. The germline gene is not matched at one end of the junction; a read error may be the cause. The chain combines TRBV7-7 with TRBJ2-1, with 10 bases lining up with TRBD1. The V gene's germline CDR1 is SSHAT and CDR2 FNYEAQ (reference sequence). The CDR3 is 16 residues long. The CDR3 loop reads CASSSTRDRGSSEQFF. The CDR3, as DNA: TGTGCTAGCAGCTCGACCAGGGACAGGGGTTCGAGTGAGCAGTTCTTC.

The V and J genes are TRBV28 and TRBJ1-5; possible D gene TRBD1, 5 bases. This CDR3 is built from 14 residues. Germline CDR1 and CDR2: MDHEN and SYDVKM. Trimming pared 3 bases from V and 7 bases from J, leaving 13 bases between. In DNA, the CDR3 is TGTGCCAGCAGTTTCGGATTTCGGGGGCAGCCCCAGCATTTT. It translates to CASSFGFRGQPQHF.

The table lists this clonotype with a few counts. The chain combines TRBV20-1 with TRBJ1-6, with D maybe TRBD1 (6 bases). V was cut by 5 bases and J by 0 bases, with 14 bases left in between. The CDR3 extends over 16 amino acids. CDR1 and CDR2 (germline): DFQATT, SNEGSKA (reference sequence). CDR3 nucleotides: TGCAGTGCTCACCGGGGGGGCAGCTCCTATAATTCACCCCTCCACTTT. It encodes CSAHRGGSSYNSPLHF.

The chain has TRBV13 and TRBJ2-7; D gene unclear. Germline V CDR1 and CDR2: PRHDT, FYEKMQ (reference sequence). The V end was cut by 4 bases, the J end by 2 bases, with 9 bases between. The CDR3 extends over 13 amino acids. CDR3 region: CASSWGPAYEQYV. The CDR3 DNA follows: TGTGCCAGCAGCTGGGGTCCCGCCTACGAGCAGTACGTC.

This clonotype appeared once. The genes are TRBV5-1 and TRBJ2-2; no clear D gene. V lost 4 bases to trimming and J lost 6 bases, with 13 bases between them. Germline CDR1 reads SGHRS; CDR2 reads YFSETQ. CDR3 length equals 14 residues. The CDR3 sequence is CASSLMGWSGELFF. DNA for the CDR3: TGCGCCAGCAGCCTCATGGGGTGGTCCGGGGAGCTGTTTTTT.

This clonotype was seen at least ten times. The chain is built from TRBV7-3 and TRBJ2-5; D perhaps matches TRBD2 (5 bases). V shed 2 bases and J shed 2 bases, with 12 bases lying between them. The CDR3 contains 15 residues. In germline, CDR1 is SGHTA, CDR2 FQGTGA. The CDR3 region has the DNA TGTGCCAGCAGCTTACTGGCGGGTGGACAAGAGACCCAGTACTTC. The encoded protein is CASSLLAGGQETQYF. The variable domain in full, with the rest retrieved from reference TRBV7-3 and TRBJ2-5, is GAGVSQTPSNKVTEKGKYVELRCDPISGHTALYWYRQSLGQGPEFLIYFQGTGAADDSGLPNDRFFAVRPEGSVSTLKIQRTERGDSAVYLCASSLLAGGQETQYFGPGTRLLVL.

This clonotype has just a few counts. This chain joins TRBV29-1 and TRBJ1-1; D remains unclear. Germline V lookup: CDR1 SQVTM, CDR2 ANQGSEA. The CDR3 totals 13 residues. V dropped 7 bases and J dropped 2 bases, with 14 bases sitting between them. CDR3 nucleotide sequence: TGCAGCGGGGGAGCTGGGTTAAACACTGAAGCTTTCTTT. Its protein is CSGGAGLNTEAFF.

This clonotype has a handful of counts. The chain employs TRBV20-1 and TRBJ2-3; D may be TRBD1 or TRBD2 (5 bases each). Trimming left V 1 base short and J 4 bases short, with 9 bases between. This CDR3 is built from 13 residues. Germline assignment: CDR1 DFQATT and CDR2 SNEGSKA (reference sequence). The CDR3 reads CSARGDEADTQYF. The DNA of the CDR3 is TGCAGTGCTAGAGGGGACGAGGCAGATACGCAGTATTTT.

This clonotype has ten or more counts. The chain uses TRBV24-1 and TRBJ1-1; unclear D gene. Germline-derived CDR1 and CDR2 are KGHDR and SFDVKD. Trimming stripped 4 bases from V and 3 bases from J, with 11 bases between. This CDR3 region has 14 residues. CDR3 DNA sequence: TGTGCCACCAGTGACTCCGCCCAGCACACTGAAGCTTTCTTT. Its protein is CATSDSAQHTEAFF.

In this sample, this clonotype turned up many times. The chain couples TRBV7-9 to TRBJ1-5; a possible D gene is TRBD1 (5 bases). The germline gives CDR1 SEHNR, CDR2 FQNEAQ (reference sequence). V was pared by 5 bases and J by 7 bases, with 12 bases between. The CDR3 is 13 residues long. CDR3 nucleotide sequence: TGTGCCAGCAGCCCCGAGGGGAGACAGCCCCAGCATTTT. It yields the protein CASSPEGRQPQHF.

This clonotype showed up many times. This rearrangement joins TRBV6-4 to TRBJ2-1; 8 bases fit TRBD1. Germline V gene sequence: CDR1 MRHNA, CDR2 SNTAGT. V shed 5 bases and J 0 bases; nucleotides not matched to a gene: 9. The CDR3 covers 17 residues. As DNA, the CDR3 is TGTGCCAGCAGTTACCTCGACAGGGGAAGCTCCTACAATGAGCAGTTCTTC. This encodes CASSYLDRGSSYNEQFF.

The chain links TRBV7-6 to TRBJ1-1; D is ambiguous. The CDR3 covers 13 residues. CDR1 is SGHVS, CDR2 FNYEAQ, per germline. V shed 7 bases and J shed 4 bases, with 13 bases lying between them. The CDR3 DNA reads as TGTGCCAGCACCTCCTCGTGGGTCACTGAAGCTTTCTTT. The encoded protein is CASTSSWVTEAFF. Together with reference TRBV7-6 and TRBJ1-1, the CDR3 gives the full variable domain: GAGVSQSPRYKVTKRGQDVALRCDPISGHVSLYWYRQALGQGPEFLTYFNYEAQQDKSGLPNDRFSAERPEGSISTLTIQRTEQRDSAMYRCASTSSWVTEAFFGQGTRLTVV.

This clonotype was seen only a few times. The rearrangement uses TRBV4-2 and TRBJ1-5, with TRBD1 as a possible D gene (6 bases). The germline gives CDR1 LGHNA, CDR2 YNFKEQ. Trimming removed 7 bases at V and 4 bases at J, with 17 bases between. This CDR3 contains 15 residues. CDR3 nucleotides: TGTGCCAGCACTGTCGCAGGAGGGGGGAATCAGCCCCAGCATTTT. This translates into CASTVAGGGNQPQHF.

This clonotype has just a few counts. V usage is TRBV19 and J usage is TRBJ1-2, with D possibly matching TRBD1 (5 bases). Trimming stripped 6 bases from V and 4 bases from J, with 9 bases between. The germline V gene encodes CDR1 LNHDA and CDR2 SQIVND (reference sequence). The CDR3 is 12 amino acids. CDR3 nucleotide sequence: TGTGCCAGTAGGACAGTTTCCTATGGCTACACCTTC. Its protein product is CASRTVSYGYTF.

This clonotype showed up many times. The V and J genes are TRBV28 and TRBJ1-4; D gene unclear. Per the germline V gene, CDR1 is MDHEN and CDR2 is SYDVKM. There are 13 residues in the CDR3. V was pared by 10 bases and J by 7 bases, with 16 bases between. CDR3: CATSSAIGEKLFF. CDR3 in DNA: TGTGCCACCAGCTCCGCAATAGGTGAAAAACTGTTTTTT.

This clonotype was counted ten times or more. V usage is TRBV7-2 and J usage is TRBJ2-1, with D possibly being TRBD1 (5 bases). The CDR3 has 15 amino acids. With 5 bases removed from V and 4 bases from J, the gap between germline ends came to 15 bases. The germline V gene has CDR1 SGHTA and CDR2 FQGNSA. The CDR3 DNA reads TGTGCCAGCAGCCCAGACAGTTCTCGATACAATGAGCAGTTCTTC. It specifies CASSPDSSRYNEQFF.

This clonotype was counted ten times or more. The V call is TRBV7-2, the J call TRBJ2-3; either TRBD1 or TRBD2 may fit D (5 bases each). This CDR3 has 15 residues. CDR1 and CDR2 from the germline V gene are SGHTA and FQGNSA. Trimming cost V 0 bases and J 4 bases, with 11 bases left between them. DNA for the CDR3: TGTGCCAGCAGCTTAGCGGCGACAGCGGCAGATACGCAGTATTTT. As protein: CASSLAATAADTQYF.

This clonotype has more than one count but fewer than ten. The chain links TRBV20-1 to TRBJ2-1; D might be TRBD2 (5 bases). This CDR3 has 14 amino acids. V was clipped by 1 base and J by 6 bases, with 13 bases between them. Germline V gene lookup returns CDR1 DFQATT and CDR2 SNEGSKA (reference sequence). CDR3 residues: CSARVTARGNEQFF. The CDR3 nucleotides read TGCAGTGCTAGAGTTACGGCCCGGGGCAATGAGCAGTTCTTC.

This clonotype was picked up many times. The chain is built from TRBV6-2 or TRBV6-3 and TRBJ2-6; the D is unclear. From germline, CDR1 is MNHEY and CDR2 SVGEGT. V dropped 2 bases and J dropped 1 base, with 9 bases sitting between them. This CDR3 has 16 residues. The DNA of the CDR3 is TGTGCCAGCAGTTACCTACTCATATCTGGGGCCAACGTCCTGACTTTC. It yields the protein CASSYLLISGANVLTF.

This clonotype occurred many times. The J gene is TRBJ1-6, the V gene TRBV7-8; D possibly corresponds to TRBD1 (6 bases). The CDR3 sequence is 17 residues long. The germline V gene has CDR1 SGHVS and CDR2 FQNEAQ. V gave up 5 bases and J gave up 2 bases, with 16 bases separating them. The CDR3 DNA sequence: TGTGCCAGCAGCGACTTATCACAGGGAACCTATAATTCACCCCTCCACTTT. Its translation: CASSDLSQGTYNSPLHF.

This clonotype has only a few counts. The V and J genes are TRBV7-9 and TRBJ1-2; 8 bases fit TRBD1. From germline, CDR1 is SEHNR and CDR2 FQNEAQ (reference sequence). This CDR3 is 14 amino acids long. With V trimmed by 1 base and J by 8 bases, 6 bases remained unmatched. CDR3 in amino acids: CASSLDQGASGYTF. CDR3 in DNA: TGTGCCAGCAGCTTAGATCAGGGGGCATCGGGCTACACCTTC.

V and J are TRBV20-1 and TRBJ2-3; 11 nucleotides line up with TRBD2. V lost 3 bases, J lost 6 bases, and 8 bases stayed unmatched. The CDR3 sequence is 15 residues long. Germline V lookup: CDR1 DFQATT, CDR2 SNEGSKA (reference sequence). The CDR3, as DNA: TGCAGTGCTAGTGTAGCGGGGGGGCAACGTGATACGCAGTATTTT. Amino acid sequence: CSASVAGGQRDTQYF.

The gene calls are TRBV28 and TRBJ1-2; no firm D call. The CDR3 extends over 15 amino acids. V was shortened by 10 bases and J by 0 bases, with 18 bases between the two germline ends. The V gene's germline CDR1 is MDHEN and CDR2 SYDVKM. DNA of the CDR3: TGTGCCACTTCGACGGGGTGGAAGGCTAACTATGGCTACACCTTC. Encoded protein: CATSTGWKANYGYTF.